The clone carrying this T cell receptor beta chain has at least ten counts. This record comes from a study of T cells in Graves' hyperthyroidism and ophthalmopathy. There were TCR beta CDR3 regions amplified from RNA transcripts. A set of HTBI primers served as the primers for a first-round RT-PCR of the TCR CDR3. TCRdb passed the multiplex PCR reads through MiXCR, listing each CDR3 protein once. The table records around 300,000 distinct CDR3 sequences, roughly 15% of them present only once. There are 15 residues in the CDR3. V lost 6 bases and J lost 2; bases outside the gene matches: 6. CDR1 is LNHDA and CDR2 is SQIVND in the germline V gene (reference sequence). Patients aged 18 to 65 had newly diagnosed hyperthyroidism of under 2 months' duration.

The origin of this receptor is a woman in her thirties or forties with Graves' hyperthyroidism. Sequencing was performed on blood. The chain combines TRBV19 with TRBJ1-4, with 7 bases fitting TRBD1. CDR3 nucleotide sequence: TGTGCCAGTAGCGACAGGGTCCGCACTAATGAAAAACTGTTTTTT. Its protein product is CASSDRVRTNEKLFF.